This T cell receptor beta chain was sequenced during a study of metastatic and nonmetastatic thyroid tumors (dated by TCRdb to the early 2020s). Regarding the complete study: The researchers compared repertoires between peripheral blood samples and tumor or nodule tissue samples from patients with malignant or benign thyroid disease. The paper as a whole reports these results and caveats: TCR beta diversity was reported as significantly higher in malignant tumors than in benign nodules, in both blood and tumor samples.

No patient had received any treatment before thyroid surgery. Using T-cell receptor beta sequencing, the researchers looked back retrospectively at clinical samples from patients, gathered between about 2012 and 2019. Receptors were amplified or captured by PCR. The sample was run on an Illumina HiSeq 4000. The TCR beta-chain CDR3 region of each patient was profiled by high-throughput sequencing. From the authors' description of their analysis: Drawing on CDR3 differences between clinicopathological groups, the researchers built a classifier meant to tell apart patients with distant-metastatic papillary thyroid cancer. The Shannon index was used to measure repertoire diversity, and the Morisita-Horn index was used to measure how similar tumor and blood repertoires were. Through fastp at Q25 and MiXCR, TCRdb rebuilt clones from the public reads, retaining in-frame beta chains. These V and J calls rely on TCRdb rather than the paper's analysis. The sample table holds nearly 25,000 clones, of which about an eighth were seen once. Roughly an eighth of the sample belongs to the ten largest clones.

The CDR3 runs 15 residues from the cysteine to the phenylalanine. The DNA shown is the 45-base CDR3, in frame from base 1. The germline V gene gives CDR1 as SGHRS and CDR2 as YFSETQ. V lost 4 bases and J lost 7 bases; the stretch between them is 18 bases long. Many counts were recorded for this clone. This receptor's antigen is unknown. No much larger clone is present one base from it, and per-base qualities are unavailable. This chain joins TRBV5-1 to TRBJ2-1; possibly the D gene is TRBD1, per 6 matching bases. This receptor was identified in a female donor with papillary thyroid cancer or a benign thyroid nodule (not recorded which). Some clones in this sample may be carry-over from other donors' samples. Sequencing was done on a sample of blood. The CDR3 loop reads CASSLIHPQGNEQFF. The nucleotide sequence reads TGCGCCAGCAGCCTCATACACCCACAGGGAAATGAGCAGTTCTTC.